These 15 T cell receptor beta chains originate from one sample sequenced in a study of technical replicates of blood from a few donors. TCRdb keeps only in-frame clones here, not all; method: immunoSEQ multiplex PCR. The data hold approximately 97,000 clones, with 85% to 95% observed a single time. The sequencing input was T cells isolated from PBMCs. The receptors here all came from a human donor in good health.

The rearrangement uses TRBV6-5 and TRBJ2-1; D perhaps matches TRBD1 (7 bases). The CDR3 has 15 amino acids. Trimming cost V 6 bases and J 4 bases, with 16 bases left between them. Germline V gene sequence: CDR1 MNHEY, CDR2 SVGAGI. The CDR3 protein is CASRDGQGGYNEQFF. The CDR3 DNA reads as TGTGCCAGCAGGGACGGGCAGGGGGGTTACAATGAGCAGTTCTTC.

The chain carries TRBV30 and TRBJ1-5; 9 positions agree with TRBD1. Per germline, CDR1 GTSNPN and CDR2 SVGIG (reference sequence). This CDR3 contains 12 residues. With V trimmed by 7 bases and J by 5 bases, 3 bases remained unmatched. As DNA, the CDR3 is TGTGCCTCCCGGACAGGGGATCAGCCCCAGCATTTT. As protein: CASRTGDQPQHF.

The chain carries TRBV5-1 and TRBJ2-2; weak D call: TRBD2 (6 bases). V was shortened by 3 bases and J by 5 bases, with 11 bases between the two germline ends. The germline V gene has CDR1 SGHRS and CDR2 YFSETQ. This CDR3 region has 14 residues. The CDR3 is CASSSGERTGELFF. Here the CDR3 DNA reads TGCGCCAGCAGCTCGGGGGAAAGGACCGGGGAGCTGTTTTTT.

This sequence joins TRBV6-5 and TRBJ2-2, with 7 bases lining up with TRBD2. Germline CDR1 is MNHEY and CDR2 is SVGAGI. The CDR3 is made up of 12 amino acids. The CDR3 protein is CAVGGGTGELFF. The DNA of the CDR3 is TGTGCTGTCGGGGGAGGGACCGGGGAGCTGTTTTTT.

This chain uses TRBV5-8 with TRBJ2-1; D gene unclear. The CDR3 runs 15 residues. Germline V gene data show CDR1 as SGHTS and CDR2 as YDEGEE. With 3 bases removed from V and 0 bases from J, the gap between germline ends came to 10 bases. CDR3 sequence (DNA): TGTGCCAGCAGCTCCGGAGCGAGCTCCTACAATGAGCAGTTCTTC. Translating it yields CASSSGASSYNEQFF.

This chain links TRBV2 with TRBJ2-7; 11 nucleotides line up with TRBD2. The CDR3 runs to 13 residues. V shed 5 bases and J 6 bases; nucleotides not matched to a gene: 3. Looked up from germline, CDR1 is SNHLY and CDR2 is FYNNEI. The CDR3 loop is CASSLGTSGEQYF. CDR3 bases: TGTGCCAGCAGTCTAGGGACTAGCGGCGAGCAGTACTTC.

This clone came up once. The rearrangement uses TRBV5-1 and TRBJ1-1; perhaps TRBD1 as D (5 bases). Germline loops: CDR1 SGHRS, CDR2 YFSETQ. Trimming shortened V by 2 bases and J by 1 base, and 6 bases separated the two germline ends. The CDR3 loop spans 13 amino acids. The CDR3 spells CASSLTGNTEAFF. The CDR3 coding sequence is TGCGCCAGCAGCTTAACAGGGAACACTGAAGCTTTCTTT. Full variable domain (missing parts from reference TRBV5-1 and TRBJ1-1): KAGVTQTPRYLIKTRGQQVTLSCSPISGHRSVSWYQQTPGQGLQFLFEYFSETQRNKGNFPGRFSGRQFSNSRSEMNVSTLELGDSALYLCASSLTGNTEAFFGQGTRLTVV.

The chain combines TRBV6-5 with TRBJ2-3; TRBD2 matches at 11 bases. The germline gives CDR1 MNHEY, CDR2 SVGAGI. CDR3 length equals 16 residues. Germline trimming cut 2 bases from V and 5 bases from J; bases unmatched to any gene: 6. CDR3 region: CASSYQRLAGKDTQYF. As DNA, the CDR3 is TGTGCCAGCAGTTACCAGAGACTAGCGGGAAAAGATACGCAGTATTTT.

The chain uses TRBV6-1 and TRBJ2-1; D is unresolved. Germline CDR1 is MNHNS and CDR2 is SASEGT. V lost 6 bases and J 9 bases, leaving 9 bases between the germline ends. The CDR3 has 11 residues. CDR3 bases: TGTGCCAGCAGCGTTTACGGTGAGCAGTTCTTC. Protein product: CASSVYGEQFF.

V is TRBV5-1 and J is TRBJ2-1; TRBD2 aligns across 11 bases. CDR3 size: 16 residues. Germline V gene data show CDR1 as SGHRS and CDR2 as YFSETQ. Germline trimming cut 0 bases from V and 4 bases from J; bases unmatched to any gene: 3. The CDR3 here is CASSLVGTSGYNEQFF. CDR3 bases: TGCGCCAGCAGCTTGGTGGGGACTAGCGGTTACAATGAGCAGTTCTTC.

The chain combines TRBV7-9 with TRBJ2-5, with a possible D match to TRBD2 (6 bases). The V end lost 5 bases, the J end lost 5 bases, and 12 bases lay between the germline ends. This CDR3 is built from 13 residues. Germline CDR1 SEHNR, CDR2 FQNEAQ (reference sequence). The CDR3 DNA is TGTGCCAGCAGCATCGGAGGGCCGGAGACCCAGTACTTC. Amino acids: CASSIGGPETQYF.

V is TRBV4-3 and J is TRBJ1-5; TRBD1 agrees at 9 bases. Per germline, CDR1 LGHNA and CDR2 YSLEER. The CDR3 extends over 20 amino acids. Germline trimming cut 1 base from V and 4 bases from J; bases unmatched to any gene: 17. Here the CDR3 reads CASSQAVWVPGQGLNQPQHF. The CDR3 bases are TGCGCCAGCAGCCAAGCAGTGTGGGTCCCGGGACAGGGCCTAAATCAGCCCCAGCATTTT.

The chain is built from TRBV7-6 and TRBJ2-7; D gene ambiguous. This CDR3 has 11 residues. Germline V lookup: CDR1 SGHVS, CDR2 FNYEAQ. V gave up 6 bases and J gave up 2 bases, with 5 bases separating them. CDR3 sequence: CASSSTYEQYF. CDR3 sequence (DNA): TGTGCCAGCAGTTCTACCTACGAGCAGTACTTC.

The chain recombines TRBV2 with TRBJ2-7; D gene uncertain. The CDR3 has 17 residues. The germline CDR1 and CDR2 sequences are SNHLY and FYNNEI. V lost 0 bases and J 5 bases, leaving 20 bases between the germline ends. CDR3 nucleotide sequence: TGTGCCAGCAGTGAAGCGCGTGTTTTACCAGACTTCAACGAGCAGTACTTC. Residues: CASSEARVLPDFNEQYF. The whole variable domain, remainder taken from reference TRBV2 and TRBJ2-7, is EPEVTQTPSHQVTQMGQEVILRCVPISNHLYFYWYRQILGQKVEFLVSFYNNEISEKSEIFDDQFSVERPDGSNFTLKIRSTKLEDSAMYFCASSEARVLPDFNEQYFGPGTRLTVT.

The chain links TRBV2 to TRBJ1-1; TRBD1 aligns across 9 bases. Germline V gene data show CDR1 as SNHLY and CDR2 as FYNNEI. The CDR3 sequence is 16 residues long. Trimming at V came to 6 bases and at J to 1 base, leaving 9 bases not matched to a gene. The CDR3 protein is CASSHHRGRGNTEAFF. The CDR3 bases are TGTGCCAGCAGCCACCACAGGGGGCGCGGGAACACTGAAGCTTTCTTT.